Reported below is one T cell receptor beta chain. Antigen: not known. The entry originates in a study of vaccination and CD4 T cells after COVID-19. In the study overall: Post-COVID draws followed diagnosis by a median approximately 100 days (range 35 to 161).

Cultured CD4+ T-cell DNA underwent Oncomine TCR Beta short-read sequencing. Via MiXCR, TCRdb re-called the PCR reads, giving one row per CDR3 protein. The table lists some 12,000 distinct CDR3 sequences, approximately 61% of them singletons. The treatment is: approximately nine-day PBMC culture with coronavirus spike peptide pools or control peptides (ViraFEST assay). Germline V gene sequence: CDR1 DFQATT, CDR2 SNEGSKA (reference sequence). This CDR3 is 16 amino acids long. Trimming left V 5 bases short and J 0 bases short, with 17 bases between. The rearrangement links TRBV20-1 to TRBJ2-1, with D possibly TRBD2 on 6 matching bases. The sample was CD4+ T cells from blood, cultured in vitro, taken before SARS-CoV-2 vaccination. The receptor was derived from a human donor who had recovered from COVID-19. In DNA form, the CDR3 reads TGCAGTGCTGTGGAGGGAAGGAAGAGCTCCTACAATGAGCAGTTCTTC. This translates into CSAVEGRKSSYNEQFF.